The rows below give T cell receptor beta chains drawn from one sample of a study of blood T cell repertoires in COVID-19. Some clones are missing from TCRdb's copy, which holds only in-frame ones; the method was immunoSEQ multiplex PCR. The repertoire holds about 170,000 clones, with 80% to 85% as singletons. The specimen sequenced was peripheral blood. These TCRs come from a human donor with acute or convalescent COVID-19. The donor label of this sample is uncertain. Each CDR3 is given with its conserved first and last residue. The order of the fields is V gene, J gene, clone size, D gene, CDR3 protein, CDR3 DNA. A D gene is named only where the DNA matches it firmly. The size entry is marked missing in some rows and otherwise reads once, few, many or a size class.

v_call: TRBV30; j_call: TRBJ1-2; clone_size: few; d_call: -; cdr3_aa: CAWSESGINYGYTF; cdr3_nt: TGTGCCTGGAGTGAGAGCGGCATTAACTATGGCTACACCTTC
v_call: TRBV7-8; j_call: TRBJ1-1; clone_size: few; d_call: -; cdr3_aa: CASSLARAVQVNTEAFF; cdr3_nt: TGTGCCAGCAGCTTAGCGCGGGCGGTGCAGGTGAACACTGAAGCTTTCTTT
v_call: TRBV7-2; j_call: TRBJ2-3; clone_size: -; d_call: -; cdr3_aa: CASTKGGGDTQYF; cdr3_nt: TGTGCCAGCACCAAGGGGGGGGGAGATACGCAGTATTTT
v_call: TRBV10-1; j_call: TRBJ2-2; clone_size: -; d_call: -; cdr3_aa: CASSPILGNTGELFF; cdr3_nt: TGCGCCAGTTCTCCAATTCTAGGGAACACCGGGGAGCTGTTTTTT
v_call: TRBV2; j_call: TRBJ2-3; clone_size: -; d_call: -; cdr3_aa: CASSPSGPTDTQYF; cdr3_nt: TGTGCCAGCAGTCCGAGCGGGCCCACAGATACGCAGTATTTT
v_call: TRBV5-1; j_call: TRBJ1-1; clone_size: -; d_call: TRBD1; cdr3_aa: CASSLVDRGQDEAFF; cdr3_nt: TGCGCCAGCAGCTTGGTCGACAGGGGGCAGGATGAAGCTTTCTTT
v_call: TRBV24-1; j_call: TRBJ2-3; clone_size: -; d_call: TRBD1; cdr3_aa: CATSHPGQGSADTQYF; cdr3_nt: TGTGCCACCAGTCACCCGGGACAGGGGTCAGCAGATACGCAGTATTTT
v_call: TRBV6-6; j_call: TRBJ2-7; clone_size: -; d_call: -; cdr3_aa: CASTPVGDYEQYF; cdr3_nt: TGTGCCAGCACCCCCGTTGGAGACTACGAGCAGTACTTC
v_call: TRBV4-1; j_call: TRBJ1-4; clone_size: -; d_call: TRBD1; cdr3_aa: CASSQDRGQGGAYNEKLFF; cdr3_nt: TGCGCCAGCAGCCAAGATCGGGGGCAGGGGGGAGCCTATAATGAAAAACTGTTTTTT
v_call: TRBV14; j_call: TRBJ2-1; clone_size: -; d_call: TRBD2; cdr3_aa: CASSQLPAGEENEQFF; cdr3_nt: TGTGCCAGCAGCCAACTTCCGGCGGGAGAGGAGAATGAGCAGTTCTTC
v_call: TRBV2; j_call: TRBJ1-6; clone_size: -; d_call: -; cdr3_aa: CASWPSGNSPLHF; cdr3_nt: TGTGCCAGCTGGCCCTCGGGGAATTCACCCCTCCACTTT
v_call: TRBV15; j_call: TRBJ1-1; clone_size: -; d_call: -; cdr3_aa: CATSRSQGMNTEAFF; cdr3_nt: TGTGCCACCAGCCGCTCGCAGGGAATGAACACTGAAGCTTTCTTT
v_call: TRBV10-3; j_call: TRBJ2-7; clone_size: -; d_call: TRBD2; cdr3_aa: CAISRTSGRAPYEQYF; cdr3_nt: TGTGCCATCAGTAGGACTAGCGGGAGGGCACCCTACGAGCAGTACTTC
v_call: TRBV6-1; j_call: TRBJ1-2; clone_size: -; d_call: -; cdr3_aa: CASSEDSYDGYTF; cdr3_nt: TGTGCCAGCAGTGAGGACAGCTACGATGGCTACACCTTC
v_call: TRBV19; j_call: TRBJ2-7; clone_size: -; d_call: TRBD1; cdr3_aa: CASTRSGQEYEQYF; cdr3_nt: TGTGCCAGCACCAGATCGGGACAGGAGTACGAGCAGTACTTC
v_call: TRBV27; j_call: TRBJ1-1; clone_size: -; d_call: -; cdr3_aa: CASSLKPGRRNTEAFF; cdr3_nt: TGTGCCAGCAGTTTAAAACCCGGCAGGCGCAACACTGAAGCTTTCTTT
v_call: TRBV30; j_call: TRBJ2-7; clone_size: -; d_call: TRBD1; cdr3_aa: CAWSAGTGSSYEQYF; cdr3_nt: TGTGCCTGGAGTGCCGGGACAGGGAGCTCCTACGAGCAGTACTTC
v_call: TRBV9; j_call: TRBJ2-6; clone_size: -; d_call: -; cdr3_aa: CASSPHWSGANVLTF; cdr3_nt: TGTGCCAGCAGCCCCCACTGGTCTGGGGCCAACGTCCTGACTTTC
v_call: TRBV2; j_call: TRBJ2-3; clone_size: -; d_call: -; cdr3_aa: CASSERVADTQYF; cdr3_nt: TGTGCCAGCAGTGAAAGAGTTGCAGATACGCAGTATTTT
v_call: TRBV28; j_call: TRBJ1-5; clone_size: -; d_call: -; cdr3_aa: CAAQGSNQPQHF; cdr3_nt: TGTGCCGCCCAGGGTAGCAATCAGCCCCAGCATTTT
v_call: TRBV9; j_call: TRBJ2-1; clone_size: -; d_call: TRBD2; cdr3_aa: CASSPIEGVAGDAYNEQFF; cdr3_nt: TGTGCCAGCAGCCCAATCGAGGGGGTAGCGGGGGATGCCTACAATGAGCAGTTCTTC
v_call: TRBV12-3/TRBV12-4; j_call: TRBJ2-1; clone_size: once; d_call: TRBD2; cdr3_aa: CASRTSIAEQFF; cdr3_nt: TGTGCCAGCAGGACTAGCATTGCTGAGCAGTTCTTC
v_call: TRBV30; j_call: TRBJ1-1; clone_size: -; d_call: -; cdr3_aa: CAWSVQWEEAFF; cdr3_nt: TGTGCCTGGAGTGTACAATGGGAGGAGGCTTTCTTT
v_call: TRBV20-1; j_call: TRBJ2-1; clone_size: once; d_call: TRBD2; cdr3_aa: CSASLAGGLPSYNEQFF; cdr3_nt: TGCAGTGCTAGTCTAGCGGGGGGCCTCCCTTCCTACAATGAGCAGTTCTTC
v_call: TRBV5-4; j_call: TRBJ2-7; clone_size: once; d_call: TRBD1; cdr3_aa: CASSLGGQTYEQYF; cdr3_nt: TGTGCCAGCAGCTTGGGGGGACAGACCTACGAGCAGTACTTC
v_call: TRBV5-1; j_call: TRBJ2-1; clone_size: once; d_call: TRBD2; cdr3_aa: CASISGLAGSGEQFF; cdr3_nt: TGCGCCAGCATCTCGGGACTAGCGGGATCCGGGGAGCAGTTCTTC
v_call: TRBV5-5; j_call: TRBJ2-5; clone_size: -; d_call: TRBD1; cdr3_aa: CASSLATGGGQETQYF; cdr3_nt: TGTGCCAGCAGCTTGGCCACAGGGGGCGGGCAAGAGACCCAGTACTTC
v_call: TRBV28; j_call: TRBJ2-7; clone_size: few; d_call: -; cdr3_aa: CASSWTYYEQYF; cdr3_nt: TGTGCCAGCAGTTGGACATACTACGAGCAGTACTTC
v_call: TRBV5-1; j_call: TRBJ2-7; clone_size: -; d_call: -; cdr3_aa: CASSLATAKYEQYF; cdr3_nt: TGCGCCAGCAGCTTGGCCACAGCAAAGTACGAGCAGTACTTC
v_call: TRBV23-1; j_call: TRBJ2-1; clone_size: once; d_call: TRBD1; cdr3_aa: CASSLWGQGAIDEQFF; cdr3_nt: TGCGCCAGCAGTCTTTGGGGCCAGGGGGCGATCGATGAGCAGTTCTTC
v_call: TRBV7-8; j_call: TRBJ2-7; clone_size: -; d_call: -; cdr3_aa: CASSPRQQGLRHEQYF; cdr3_nt: TGTGCCAGCAGCCCGCGTCAACAGGGCTTAAGACACGAGCAGTACTTC
v_call: TRBV2; j_call: TRBJ2-3; clone_size: -; d_call: -; cdr3_aa: CASSEAVGGSTDTQYF; cdr3_nt: TGTGCCAGCAGTGAAGCGGTCGGAGGGAGCACAGATACGCAGTATTTT
v_call: TRBV6-5; j_call: TRBJ1-5; clone_size: -; d_call: TRBD1; cdr3_aa: CAREGTGGRNQPQHF; cdr3_nt: TGTGCCAGAGAAGGGACAGGAGGGAGGAATCAGCCCCAGCATTTT
v_call: TRBV19; j_call: TRBJ1-1; clone_size: -; d_call: -; cdr3_aa: CASRGYTEAFF; cdr3_nt: TGTGCCTCCCGGGGATACACTGAAGCTTTCTTT
v_call: TRBV2; j_call: TRBJ1-4; clone_size: -; d_call: TRBD1; cdr3_aa: CASSDPGTGPRF; cdr3_nt: TGTGCCAGCAGTGATCCCGGGACAGGGCCCCGTTTC
v_call: TRBV12-3/TRBV12-4; j_call: TRBJ1-1; clone_size: -; d_call: -; cdr3_aa: CASSLRLNTEAFF; cdr3_nt: TGTGCCAGCAGTTTGAGGCTGAACACTGAAGCTTTCTTT
v_call: TRBV6-6; j_call: TRBJ1-4; clone_size: -; d_call: -; cdr3_aa: CASSYSGRDEKLFF; cdr3_nt: TGTGCCAGCAGTTACTCGGGGCGAGATGAAAAACTGTTTTTT
v_call: TRBV25-1; j_call: TRBJ2-3; clone_size: -; d_call: TRBD2; cdr3_aa: CASTIAGGPQYF; cdr3_nt: TGTGCCAGCACCATAGCGGGAGGGCCGCAGTATTTT